These T cell receptor beta chains were read from a single sample in a study of blood T cell repertoires in COVID-19. TCRdb's copy holds only in-frame clones and misses some; the assay was immunoSEQ multiplex PCR. Counted here are a few hundred thousand clones, approximately 86% occurring once; the ten biggest clones make up 3.5% to 4.5%. Specimen: PBMCs or T cells enriched from blood (not recorded which). The receptors here all came from a middle-aged woman with acute COVID-19. CDR3s include the opening cysteine and the closing phenylalanine or tryptophan. Each record gives: CDR3 DNA, CDR3 protein, J gene, D gene, clone size, V gene. The D gene is left open where the match is weak. A clone size is listed for some rows: how often the clone was seen (once, few, many), or a class if it is expanded.

CDR3nt: TGTGCCAGCAGCTTAGAGGCCGGGACTAGAGGAGCATCCTACTCCTACGAGCAGTACTTC
CDR3aa: CASSLEAGTRGASYSYEQYF
j_gene: TRBJ2-7
d_gene: TRBD2
abundance: NA
v_gene: TRBV11-2

CDR3nt: TGTGCCAGCAGCCTTGGACAGGTGGGGTCGTACGAGCAGTACTTC
CDR3aa: CASSLGQVGSYEQYF
j_gene: TRBJ2-7
d_gene: TRBD1
abundance: NA
v_gene: TRBV27

CDR3nt: TGTGCCAGCAGCTTAAGCGGGAGGCCACTCGGGGGCGAGCAGTACTTC
CDR3aa: CASSLSGRPLGGEQYF
j_gene: TRBJ2-7
d_gene: TRBD2
abundance: NA
v_gene: TRBV7-2

CDR3nt: TGTGCCAGCAGCTGGCGGACAGGGGGAAACACCATATATTTT
CDR3aa: CASSWRTGGNTIYF
j_gene: TRBJ1-3
d_gene: TRBD1
abundance: NA
v_gene: TRBV7-8

CDR3nt: TGTGCCAGCAGTTTTCGACGGGGAACTAACTATGGCTACACCTTC
CDR3aa: CASSFRRGTNYGYTF
j_gene: TRBJ1-2
d_gene: NA
abundance: NA
v_gene: TRBV28

CDR3nt: TGTGCCAGCGGCCATCAGCAGGCACCCCTCCACTTT
CDR3aa: CASGHQQAPLHF
j_gene: TRBJ1-6
d_gene: NA
abundance: NA
v_gene: TRBV2

CDR3nt: TGTGCCAGCAGTGAAGTGTTCAGGGGGGCTGGAGAAAAACTGTTTTTT
CDR3aa: CASSEVFRGAGEKLFF
j_gene: TRBJ1-4
d_gene: TRBD1
abundance: once
v_gene: TRBV6-1

CDR3nt: TGCGCCAGCAGCCAAGATAGGGGGTTCAATACAGGGGGCAGAGGAGCTAATGAAAAACTGTTTTTT
CDR3aa: CASSQDRGFNTGGRGANEKLFF
j_gene: TRBJ1-4
d_gene: TRBD1
abundance: NA
v_gene: TRBV4-3

CDR3nt: TGCGCCAGCTGGGGGGGGAGGGCCCGAAATACGCAGTATTTT
CDR3aa: CASWGGRARNTQYF
j_gene: TRBJ2-3
d_gene: TRBD2
abundance: NA
v_gene: TRBV4-1

CDR3nt: TGTGCCAGCAGCTTAATCCTAGCGGGAGCCGGTGAGCAGTTCTTC
CDR3aa: CASSLILAGAGEQFF
j_gene: TRBJ2-1
d_gene: TRBD2
abundance: once
v_gene: TRBV7-3

CDR3nt: TGTGCCAGCAGTCCAGGGGGCCTTGCCTCCTACGAGCAGTACTTC
CDR3aa: CASSPGGLASYEQYF
j_gene: TRBJ2-7
d_gene: TRBD1
abundance: many
v_gene: TRBV28

CDR3nt: TGTGCCAGCAGCCCGGGGGAGGGTGCCGGGAAAAACATTCAGTACTTC
CDR3aa: CASSPGEGAGKNIQYF
j_gene: TRBJ2-4
d_gene: TRBD2
abundance: NA
v_gene: TRBV5-4

CDR3nt: TGTGCCACCAGTGACCACAGCCCCTCCACAGGGACATCCAAAAACATTCAGTACTTC
CDR3aa: CATSDHSPSTGTSKNIQYF
j_gene: TRBJ2-4
d_gene: NA
abundance: NA
v_gene: TRBV24-1

CDR3nt: TGTGCCAGCAGCGCATTCTTCCAGGGCACTGAAGCTTTCTTT
CDR3aa: CASSAFFQGTEAFF
j_gene: TRBJ1-1
d_gene: NA
abundance: NA
v_gene: TRBV7-9

CDR3nt: TGTGCCAGCAGCTTAGGTAGCGGGAGGACAGATACGCAGTATTTT
CDR3aa: CASSLGSGRTDTQYF
j_gene: TRBJ2-3
d_gene: TRBD2
abundance: NA
v_gene: TRBV7-3